This T cell receptor beta chain is from a study of CD8 T cells in ankylosing spondylitis (dated by TCRdb to about 2017). Study-wide context: T cell receptor beta repertoires were profiled in healthy donors and ankylosing spondylitis patients so that disease-linked TCR variants could be found. Peripheral blood was sampled, and synovial fluid was also collected from ankylosing spondylitis patients. The whole study cohort included some 100 healthy donors and 25 or so ankylosing spondylitis patients. The paper's findings and limits, for the study overall: Blood from ankylosing spondylitis patients appeared to be characterized by a TCR beta motif composed of about eight highly homologous amino acid variants. The disease-linked clones showed a CD8+ phenotype and occurred at relatively low frequencies in peripheral blood. Some motif variants were previously reported in synovial fluid and blood of reactive arthritis patients, suggesting common disease-initiation mechanisms. The disease-linked clones were reported to be significantly enriched in matched synovial fluid samples from ankylosing spondylitis patients.

The sample was run on an Illumina HiSeq 2500. Quantitative 5'-RACE with molecular barcodes was the method used to prepare the TCR beta libraries. Concerning the study's data processing: A new computational method, built on a probabilistic model of VDJ rearrangement, was used to identify disease-linked TCR variants. The public reads were run again by TCRdb, first through fastp at Q25 and then through MiXCR, and only productive beta chains were kept. Rows are combined by CDR3 protein, so each entry shows the most common genes and DNA. The V and J calls here are based on TCRdb, not the publication. Across this sample there are 250,000 to 350,000 distinct CDR3 sequences, with 20% to 25% seen only once. 3.5% of the sample rests with the top ten. With regard to this clonotype: No cognate antigen has been identified for it. Base qualities are not recorded, but no much larger clone differs from it by a single base.

The clonotype comes from a female donor with ankylosing spondylitis or in good health (not recorded which). The material sequenced was blood, either unsorted or a sorted T cell fraction (not recorded which).

Here the CDR3 is given as CASSLEASGARTDTQYF. The DNA is as follows: TGTGCCAGCAGCTTAGAGGCTAGCGGGGCGCGCACAGATACGCAGTATTTT. The receptor chain draws on TRBV11-2 and TRBJ2-3, with 9 bases matching TRBD2. The CDR3 starts with the cysteine, ends with the phenylalanine, and has 17 residues. Only CDR3 DNA remains: 51 bases, in frame from the first base. Trimming removed 0 bases from V and 1 base from J; the gene matches leave 5 bases unexplained. Taken from the germline V gene, the CDR1 and CDR2 loops are SGHAT and FQNNGV.